Described below is a single TCR beta chain sequence and its context. Antigen unknown. Amplification used 60 Vbeta primers and 13 Jbeta primers. Sequencing was performed with immunoSEQ multiplex PCR; in TCRdb, only in-frame clones are kept and a portion is missing. The table records over 40,000 clones, 60% to 80% of them present only once. Germline V CDR1 and CDR2: SGHTA, FQGNSA. J lost 1 base, V lost 1 base, and 2 bases had no gene match. This CDR3 spans 16 amino acids. The sample is drawn from a study of cytomegalovirus exposure and HLA in healthy donors. Notes on the study in general: Earlier analysis yielded a pattern in which most TCR beta V segments were productive about 90% or about 30% of the time. Sequencing likely generated an artifact that appeared as a cluster of highly shared sequence variants.

Participants comprised healthy donors of bone marrow. V and J are TRBV7-2 and TRBJ2-5; 11 bases line up with TRBD2. The sample was PBMCs. This clonotype was sampled from a middle-aged woman in good health and CMV-seropositive. DNA of the CDR3: TGTGCCAGCAGCTTAGTCGGGACTAGCGGCCAAGAGACCCAGTACTTC. It translates to CASSLVGTSGQETQYF.